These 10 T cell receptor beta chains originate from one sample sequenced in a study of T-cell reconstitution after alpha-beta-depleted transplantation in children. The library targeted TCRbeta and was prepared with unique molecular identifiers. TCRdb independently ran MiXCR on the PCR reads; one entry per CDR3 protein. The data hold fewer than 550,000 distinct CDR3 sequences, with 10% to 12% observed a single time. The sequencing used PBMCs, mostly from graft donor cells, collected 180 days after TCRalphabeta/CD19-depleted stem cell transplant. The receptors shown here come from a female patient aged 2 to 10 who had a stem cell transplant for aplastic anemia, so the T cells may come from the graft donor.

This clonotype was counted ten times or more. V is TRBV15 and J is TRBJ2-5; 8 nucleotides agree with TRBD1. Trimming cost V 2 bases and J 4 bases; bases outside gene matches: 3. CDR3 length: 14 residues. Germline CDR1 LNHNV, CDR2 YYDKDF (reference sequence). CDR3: CATSRNDRGETQYF. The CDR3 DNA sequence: TGTGCCACCAGCAGAAACGACAGGGGAGAGACCCAGTACTTC.

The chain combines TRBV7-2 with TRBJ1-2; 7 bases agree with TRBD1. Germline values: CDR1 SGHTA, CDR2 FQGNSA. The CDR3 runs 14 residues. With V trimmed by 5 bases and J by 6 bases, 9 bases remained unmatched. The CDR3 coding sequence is TGTGCCAGCAGCAGAGACAACAGGGGACATGGCTACACCTTC. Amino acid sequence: CASSRDNRGHGYTF. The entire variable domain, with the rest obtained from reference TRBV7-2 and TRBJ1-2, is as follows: GAGVSQSPSNKVTEKGKDVELRCDPISGHTALYWYRQSLGQGLEFLIYFQGNSAPDKSGLPSDRFSAERTGGSVSTLTIQRTQQEDSAVYLCASSRDNRGHGYTFGSGTRLTVV.

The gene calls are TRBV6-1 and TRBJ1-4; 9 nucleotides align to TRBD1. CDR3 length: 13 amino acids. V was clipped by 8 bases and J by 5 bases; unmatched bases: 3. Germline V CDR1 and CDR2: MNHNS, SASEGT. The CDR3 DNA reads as TGTGCCAGCGCCGGGACAGGGAATGAAAAACTGTTTTTT. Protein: CASAGTGNEKLFF.

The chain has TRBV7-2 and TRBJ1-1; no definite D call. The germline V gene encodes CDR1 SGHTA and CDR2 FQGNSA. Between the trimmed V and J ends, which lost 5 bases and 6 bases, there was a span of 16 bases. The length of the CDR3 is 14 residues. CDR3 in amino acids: CASSPRTASAEAFF. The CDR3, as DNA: TGTGCCAGCAGCCCCCGGACGGCGAGCGCTGAAGCTTTCTTT.

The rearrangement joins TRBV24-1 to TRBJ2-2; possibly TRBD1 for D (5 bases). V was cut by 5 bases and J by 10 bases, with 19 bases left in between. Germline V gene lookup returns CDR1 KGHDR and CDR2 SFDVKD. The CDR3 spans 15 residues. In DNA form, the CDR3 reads TGTGCCACCAGTGCCCTGGGGCCTCAGAGCGAGGAGCTGTTTTTT. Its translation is CATSALGPQSEELFF.

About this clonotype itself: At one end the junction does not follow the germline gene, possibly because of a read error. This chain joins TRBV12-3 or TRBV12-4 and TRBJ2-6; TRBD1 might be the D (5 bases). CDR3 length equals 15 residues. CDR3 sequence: CASSQRSSGANGLTF. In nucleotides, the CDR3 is TGTGCCAGCAGTCAGAGGAGCTCTGGGGCCAACGGCCTGACTTTC.

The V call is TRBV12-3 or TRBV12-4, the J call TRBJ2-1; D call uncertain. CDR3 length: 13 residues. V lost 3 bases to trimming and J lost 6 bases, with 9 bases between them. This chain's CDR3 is CASSFSGINEQFF. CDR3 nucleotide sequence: TGTGCCAGCAGTTTCTCTGGGATCAATGAGCAGTTCTTC.

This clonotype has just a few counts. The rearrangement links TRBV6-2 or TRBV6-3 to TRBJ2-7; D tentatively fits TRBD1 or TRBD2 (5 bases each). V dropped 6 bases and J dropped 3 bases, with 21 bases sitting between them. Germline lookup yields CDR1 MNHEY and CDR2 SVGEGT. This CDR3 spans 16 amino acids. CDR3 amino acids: CASSYFPGPAHYEQYF. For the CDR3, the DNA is TGTGCCAGCAGCTATTTCCCGGGGCCGGCCCACTACGAGCAGTACTTC.

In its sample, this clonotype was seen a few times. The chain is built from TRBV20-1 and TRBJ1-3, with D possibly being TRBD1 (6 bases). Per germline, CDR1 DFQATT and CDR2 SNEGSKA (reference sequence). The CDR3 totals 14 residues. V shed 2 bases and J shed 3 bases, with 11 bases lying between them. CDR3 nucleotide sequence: TGCAGTGCTAGACCCGGGACAAGTGGAAACACCATATATTTT. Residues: CSARPGTSGNTIYF.

CDR3 nucleotide sequence: TGTGCCAGCAGTTACTCGTGGGGGCGGGCGGCTTCCTACAATGAGCAGTTCTTC. Protein product: CASSYSWGRAASYNEQFF. This chain connects TRBV6-5 to TRBJ2-1, with a tentative D call TRBD1 (6 bases). CDR1 MNHEY and CDR2 SVGAGI come from the germline V gene. Trimming took 0 bases from V and 1 from J, leaving 16 bases between them. The CDR3 is made up of 18 amino acids.